This T cell receptor beta chain was recovered during a study of molecular identifiers for immune sequencing clone quantification. Study observations and caveats: Clones that exceeded 20 RNA copies held over 98% of effector molecules, yet under 1% in naive cells.

Germline CDR1 SGHDN, CDR2 FVKESK. V dropped 1 base and J dropped 4 bases, with 10 bases sitting between them. This CDR3 comprises 15 residues. Of note for this clonotype: Its cognate antigen is unknown.

Using its own MiXCR run on the PCR reads, TCRdb lists one record per CDR3 protein. The sample lists 490,000 or so distinct CDR3 sequences; 25% were seen once. The sample taken for sequencing was naive CD8+ T cells from blood, with Jurkat cell RNA spiked in. The subset is: FACS-sorted CD8+CD4-CCR7+CD45RA+ naive T cells. V gene TRBV14 combines with J gene TRBJ1-4, with D maybe TRBD1 (6 bases). The clonotype was recovered from a human donor in good health. Some libraries in this study had Jurkat cell RNA spiked in. In DNA form, the CDR3 reads TGTGCCAGCAGCCAAGTCTCAGGGGTTAATGAAAAACTGTTTTTT. Protein: CASSQVSGVNEKLFF.